This is a list of T cell receptor beta chains from one sample in a study of OX40 agonist ivuxolimab in advanced cancers. Repertoires were generated with immunoSEQ multiplex PCR, while TCRdb's copy carries only in-frame clones and drops some. Found here are about 18,000 clones, about 67% of them singletons; the top ten hold approximately 20%. Here the sequenced sample was CD4+ or CD8+ T cells sorted from blood, taken in a trial of the OX40 agonist ivuxolimab. These receptors were collected from an adult with an advanced solid tumor such as melanoma, head and neck, liver or kidney cancer. The CDR3 runs from the conserved cysteine through the conserved F or W. Fields, in order: D gene, clone size, V gene, J gene, CDR3 protein, CDR3 DNA. A D gene is named only where the DNA matches it firmly. Where a row states a size, it is once, few, many or the class of an expanded clone; other rows omit it.

TRBD2	-	TRBV11-3	TRBJ2-1	CASSAYVGSSGSLLDNEQFF	TGTGCCAGCAGCGCCTACGTAGGATCTAGCGGGAGTTTATTGGACAATGAGCAGTTCTTC
TRBD1	-	TRBV2	TRBJ1-1	CASSTTTGYTEAFF	TGTGCCAGCAGCACGACGACAGGGTACACTGAAGCTTTCTTT
TRBD1	-	TRBV28	TRBJ2-1	CASSPGQGSYNEQFF	TGTGCCAGCAGCCCTGGACAGGGGTCGTACAATGAGCAGTTCTTC
TRBD2	few	TRBV30	TRBJ2-2	CAWSAGAGGYSGELFF	TGTGCCTGGAGTGCTGGAGCGGGAGGGTATTCGGGGGAGCTGTTTTTT
-	-	TRBV19	TRBJ2-7	CASSMNKAYEQYF	TGTGCCAGTAGTATGAACAAAGCCTACGAGCAGTACTTC
TRBD2	-	TRBV28	TRBJ2-2	CASRASGSFTGELFF	TGTGCCAGCAGGGCTAGCGGGAGTTTCACCGGGGAGCTGTTTTTT
-	-	TRBV7-9	TRBJ1-5	CASSLQGALQPQHF	TGTGCCAGCAGCTTGCAAGGGGCGCTTCAGCCCCAGCATTTT
TRBD1	-	TRBV7-6	TRBJ1-2	CASSPSIGQANSGYTF	TGTGCCAGCAGCCCATCCATCGGACAGGCGAATAGTGGCTACACCTTC
TRBD2	few	TRBV27	TRBJ2-7	CASSWTSGRSYEQYF	TGTGCCAGCAGTTGGACTAGCGGGAGGAGCTACGAGCAGTACTTC
-	-	TRBV6-1	TRBJ1-1	CASKEISEAFF	TGTGCCAGCAAGGAGATTTCTGAAGCTTTCTTT
TRBD2	-	TRBV7-9	TRBJ2-3	CASSLIPGRDPTDTQYF	TGTGCCAGCAGCTTAATACCGGGGAGGGACCCCACAGATACGCAGTATTTT
-	-	TRBV7-9	TRBJ2-7	CASSSGAGFSSYEQYF	TGTGCCAGCAGCTCCGGCGCGGGTTTTAGCTCCTACGAGCAGTACTTC
-	-	TRBV6-5	TRBJ1-1	CASRTGTEAFF	TGTGCCAGCAGAACTGGGACAGAAGCTTTCTTT
-	-	TRBV7-6	TRBJ2-1	CASQGAGYNEQFF	TGTGCTAGCCAAGGGGCAGGGTACAATGAGCAGTTCTTC
TRBD2	few	TRBV13	TRBJ2-7	CASSPSGRTSYEQYF	TGTGCCAGCAGCCCGAGCGGGAGGACCTCCTACGAGCAGTACTTC
TRBD2	-	TRBV28	TRBJ2-1	CASSSGTTNYNEQFF	TGTGCCAGCAGTTCCGGGACTACCAATTACAATGAGCAGTTCTTC
TRBD2	-	TRBV14	TRBJ2-7	CASSQVAGGSYEQYF	TGTGCCAGCAGCCAAGTAGCGGGGGGGAGCTACGAGCAGTACTTC